These 24 T cell receptor beta chains share one sample of origin, sequenced in a study of blood T cell repertoires in COVID-19. Here immunoSEQ multiplex PCR was the method, and the copy in TCRdb shows in-frame clones only, minus some. Counted here are 97,000 or so clones, approximately 81% occurring once; the ten biggest clones make up approximately 4%. Sequencing was performed on peripheral blood. Receptor source: a man between 60 and 70 years old with acute or convalescent COVID-19.

This sequence joins TRBV20-1 and TRBJ2-1; 9 bases match TRBD2. Unmatched junction bases numbered 9, after V lost 3 bases and J lost 3 bases. The CDR3 extends over 16 amino acids. Germline V CDR1 and CDR2: DFQATT, SNEGSKA (reference sequence). Written as DNA, the CDR3 is TGCAGTGCTAGTCGGTCGCTAGCGGGATACTACAATGAGCAGTTCTTC. This codes for CSASRSLAGYYNEQFF.

The V gene is TRBV24-1, the J gene TRBJ2-3; possibly TRBD1 for D (5 bases). Germline values: CDR1 KGHDR, CDR2 SFDVKD. The CDR3 covers 13 residues. The ends were cut back, 6 bases at V and 1 base at J, with 7 bases in the middle. As DNA, the CDR3 is TGTGCCACCAGTCTAGGGGGCACAGATACGCAGTATTTT. It specifies CATSLGGTDTQYF.

The genes are TRBV5-1 and TRBJ1-1, with unresolved D. Germline assignment: CDR1 SGHRS and CDR2 YFSETQ. The CDR3 consists of 16 residues. V lost 0 bases and J lost 1, with 13 bases in between. Here the CDR3 reads CASSLEYSLPNTEAFF. Here the CDR3 DNA reads TGCGCCAGCAGCTTGGAATACAGCCTACCGAACACTGAAGCTTTCTTT.

The chain carries TRBV6-5 and TRBJ2-1, with 11 positions matching TRBD2. CDR1 and CDR2 from the germline V gene are MNHEY and SVGAGI. The CDR3 runs 15 residues. Trimming at V came to 6 bases and at J to 6 bases, leaving 7 bases not matched to a gene. The CDR3 DNA reads TGTGCCAGCAGGCTTAGCGGGAGGGCCAGCAATGAGCAGTTCTTC. It yields the protein CASRLSGRASNEQFF.

There are a few counts of this clone. The chain recombines TRBV4-3 with TRBJ2-3; D remains ambiguous. V lost 4 bases and J 2 bases, leaving 7 bases between the germline ends. The germline V gene has CDR1 LGHNA and CDR2 YSLEER. This CDR3 is 13 amino acids long. CDR3 sequence: CASSRRLTDTQYF. CDR3 DNA: TGCGCCAGCAGCCGACGACTCACAGATACGCAGTATTTT.

The rearrangement links TRBV19 to TRBJ2-7; 9 nucleotides agree with TRBD2. This CDR3 has 14 residues. Trimming cost V 6 bases and J 7 bases; bases outside gene matches: 10. Looked up from germline, CDR1 is LNHDA and CDR2 is SQIVND (reference sequence). The CDR3: CASSPQTSGYEQYF. The CDR3 DNA is TGTGCCAGTAGCCCCCAGACTAGCGGCTATGAGCAGTACTTC.

This clone showed up many times. This chain connects TRBV29-1 to TRBJ2-1, with 10 positions matching TRBD2. This CDR3 is 13 amino acids long. CDR1 SQVTM and CDR2 ANQGSEA come from the germline V gene. V lost 8 bases to trimming and J lost 9 bases; unmatched junction nucleotides: 10. The CDR3 spells CSSSLAGEAEQFF. The CDR3 coding sequence is TGCAGCTCTTCGCTAGCGGGAGAGGCTGAGCAGTTCTTC.

Note on this clone: Its ends do not fully match the called genes, so a read error is possible. The chain carries TRBV11-2 and TRBJ1-2; D is unclear. The length of the CDR3 is 15 residues. The V gene's germline CDR1 is SGHAT and CDR2 FQNNGV. The CDR3 nucleotides are TGTGCCAGCAGCTTAGGGGCGGGTGGTAACTATGGCTTCACCTTC. Translation: CASSLGAGGNYGFTF.

This clone was seen a handful of times. The chain recombines TRBV18 with TRBJ1-5; perhaps TRBD1 as D (5 bases). The V gene's germline CDR1 is KGHSH and CDR2 LQKENI. This CDR3 spans 13 amino acids. V was trimmed by 3 bases and J by 7 bases, leaving 10 bases between them. The DNA of the CDR3 is TGTGCCAGCTCACCCAGGGATGGCCAGCCCCAGCATTTT. Its translation: CASSPRDGQPQHF.

V usage is TRBV4-2 and J usage is TRBJ2-6; maybe TRBD1 (5 bases). Germline V gene lookup returns CDR1 LGHNA and CDR2 YNFKEQ. The CDR3 covers 15 residues. V was trimmed by 3 bases and J by 5 bases, leaving 11 bases between them. This chain's CDR3 is CASSHTGDRANVLTF. The CDR3 DNA sequence: TGTGCCAGCAGCCACACAGGTGATAGGGCCAACGTCCTGACTTTC.

This chain connects TRBV4-3 to TRBJ1-2, with D hard to call. The CDR3 is 14 residues long. CDR1 and CDR2 (germline): LGHNA, YSLEER. V lost 0 bases and J lost 4, with 9 bases in between. CDR3 sequence reads: CASSQDLHSYGYTF. In DNA form, the CDR3 reads TGCGCCAGCAGCCAAGATCTCCACAGCTATGGCTACACCTTC.

In nucleotides, the CDR3 is TGTGCCAGCAGCTTAGTTCGGAGCTCCTACAATGAGCAGTTCTTC. Its protein is CASSLVRSSYNEQFF. The V gene is TRBV7-2, the J gene TRBJ2-1; D unresolved. This CDR3 comprises 15 residues. Trimming left V 1 base short and J 0 bases short, with 7 bases between. Germline CDR1 reads SGHTA; CDR2 reads FQGNSA.

The CDR3 spells CASSLAGTRGVETQYF. CDR3 in DNA: TGTGCCAGCAGCTTGGCCGGGACTAGGGGCGTCGAGACCCAGTACTTC. V is TRBV5-4 and J is TRBJ2-5; 8 nucleotides agree with TRBD2. V gave up 0 bases and J gave up 5 bases; unmatched junction bases: 9. Germline values: CDR1 SGHNT, CDR2 YYREEE (reference sequence). CDR3 length: 16 amino acids. Variable domain in full (rest from reference TRBV5-4 and TRBJ2-5): ETGVTQSPTHLIKTRGQQVTLRCSSQSGHNTVSWYQQALGQGPQFIFQYYREEENGRGNFPPRFSGLQFPNYSSELNVNALELDDSALYLCASSLAGTRGVETQYFGPGTRLLVL.

The chain carries TRBV6-1 and TRBJ2-2; D is perhaps TRBD2 (5 bases). The CDR3 extends over 13 amino acids. V was clipped by 6 bases and J by 11 bases, with 16 bases between them. In germline, CDR1 is MNHNS, CDR2 SASEGT. CDR3 protein: CASSVTGRDELFF. In DNA form, the CDR3 reads TGTGCCAGCAGCGTTACGGGAAGGGATGAGCTGTTTTTT.

The gene calls are TRBV7-9 and TRBJ2-4, with TRBD1 matching over 7 bases. The V gene end was trimmed by 3 bases and the J gene end by 8 bases; junction bases not matched to a gene: 1. The CDR3 length is 12 residues. Germline CDR1 and CDR2: SEHNR and FQNEAQ (reference sequence). In DNA, the CDR3 is TGTGCCAGCAGCTTTCAGGGGGACATTCAGTACTTC. As protein: CASSFQGDIQYF.

This clone appeared many times. V usage is TRBV11-3 and J usage is TRBJ2-5; a weak D match, TRBD1 (6 bases). Trimming removed 0 bases at V and 2 bases at J, with 16 bases between. The CDR3 has 17 amino acids. Germline V lookup: CDR1 SGHNT, CDR2 YENEEA. The CDR3 spells CASSLDGVTGFQETQYF. The CDR3 DNA follows: TGTGCCAGCAGCTTAGACGGGGTGACAGGCTTTCAAGAGACCCAGTACTTC. Using reference TRBV11-3 and TRBJ2-5 for the parts outside the CDR3, the full variable domain is EAGVVQSPRYKIIEKKQPVAFWCNPISGHNTLYWYLQNLGQGPELLIRYENEEAVDDSQLPKDRFSAERLKGVDSTLKIQPAELGDSAVYLCASSLDGVTGFQETQYFGPGTRLLVL.

The chain joins TRBV5-5 to TRBJ1-2, with 7 bases aligning to TRBD1. Germline assignment: CDR1 SGHKS and CDR2 YYEKEE (reference sequence). The CDR3 extends over 12 amino acids. V gave up 4 bases and J gave up 7 bases; unmatched junction bases: 4. The CDR3 nucleotides are TGTGCCAGCAGCGTAGGGGGCTCTGGCTACACCTTC. Its protein product is CASSVGGSGYTF.

This clone was counted between two and nine times. The chain recombines TRBV7-2 with TRBJ2-2; 8 bases map to TRBD1. The V segment lost 6 bases and the J segment 4 bases; nucleotides outside the gene matches: 13. This CDR3 is 17 amino acids long. Germline V lookup: CDR1 SGHTA, CDR2 FQGNSA. The CDR3 region is CASRPPMTDRGTGELFF. In nucleotides, the CDR3 is TGTGCCAGCAGACCCCCAATGACCGACAGGGGCACCGGGGAGCTGTTTTTT.

This clone appeared a single time. The CDR3 bases are TGTGCCAGCGACCGGCAGGGGTCGGCCTACAATGAGCAGTTCTTC. Its protein is CASDRQGSAYNEQFF. This rearrangement joins TRBV9 to TRBJ2-1; maybe TRBD1 (6 bases). V lost 7 bases to trimming and J lost 2 bases, with 16 bases between them. The CDR3 spans 15 residues. Germline CDR1 reads SGDLS; CDR2 reads YYNGEE.

The genes are TRBV11-3 and TRBJ2-3; 11 bases line up with TRBD2. The germline CDR1 and CDR2 sequences are SGHNT and YENEEA. This CDR3 region has 16 residues. Germline trimming cut 5 bases from V and 2 bases from J; bases unmatched to any gene: 6. The CDR3 bases are TGTGCCAGCAGCCTACGACTAGCGGGGTCCACAGATACGCAGTATTTT. Protein sequence: CASSLRLAGSTDTQYF.

CDR3 coding DNA: TGTGCCAGCTCAATCAACAGGGTTATGAACACTGAAGCTTTCTTT. As protein: CASSINRVMNTEAFF. The chain employs TRBV18 and TRBJ1-1; D might be TRBD1 (6 bases). The CDR3 is 15 amino acids. CDR1 is KGHSH and CDR2 is LQKENI in the germline V gene. V shed 5 bases and J shed 0 bases, with 13 bases lying between them.

The V and J genes are TRBV12-5 and TRBJ2-1; a possible D gene is TRBD2 (5 bases). Between the trimmed V and J ends, which lost 9 bases and 4 bases, there was a span of 10 bases. CDR3 length: 12 residues. Per the germline V gene, CDR1 is LGHNT and CDR2 is FRNRAP. The CDR3 DNA is TGTGCTAGCGTAACTAGTTACAATGAGCAGTTCTTC. It codes for CASVTSYNEQFF.

V usage is TRBV6-5 and J usage is TRBJ1-4; 7 bases align to TRBD1. The J segment lost 5 bases and the V segment lost 10 bases, leaving 4 bases of the junction unmatched. Germline CDR1 MNHEY, CDR2 SVGAGI. The CDR3 consists of 12 residues. Here the CDR3 DNA reads TGTGCCATCCGACAGGGAAATGAAAAACTGTTTTTT. It specifies CAIRQGNEKLFF.

This clone was counted between two and nine times. The J gene is TRBJ2-3, the V gene TRBV5-4, with D possibly TRBD1 on 5 matching bases. The CDR3 has 13 residues. Germline CDR1 is SGHNT and CDR2 is YYREEE (reference sequence). The V end was cut by 3 bases, the J end by 4 bases, with 9 bases between. The CDR3 is CASSWEQADTQYF. The CDR3 DNA sequence: TGTGCCAGCAGCTGGGAACAGGCAGATACGCAGTATTTT. The full variable domain, rest sourced from reference TRBV5-4 and TRBJ2-3, is ETGVTQSPTHLIKTRGQQVTLRCSSQSGHNTVSWYQQALGQGPQFIFQYYREEENGRGNFPPRFSGLQFPNYSSELNVNALELDDSALYLCASSWEQADTQYFGPGTRLTVL.